This is a list of T cell receptor beta chains from one sample in a study of cytomegalovirus exposure and HLA in healthy donors. Libraries were prepared by immunoSEQ multiplex PCR; TCRdb keeps only in-frame clonotypes and omits some of them. The data hold around 100,000 clones, with around 79% observed a single time. Sequencing was performed on PBMCs. These receptors were taken from a woman aged 40 to 55 in good health and CMV-seronegative. CDR3s include the opening cysteine and the closing phenylalanine or tryptophan. Each record gives: V gene, D gene, clone size, J gene, CDR3 DNA, CDR3 protein. The D gene is left open where the match is weak. Part of the rows lack a size; the others show once, few, many or a class for expanded clones.

v_call: TRBV7-2; d_call: -; clone_size: -; j_call: TRBJ2-3; cdr3_nt: TGTGCCAGCAGCTCTACGAGGGGCACAGATACGCAGTATTTT; cdr3_aa: CASSSTRGTDTQYF
v_call: TRBV5-5; d_call: TRBD1; clone_size: -; j_call: TRBJ1-5; cdr3_nt: TGTGCCAGCAGCTTAGGGACAGCCCTGTCTCAGCCCCAGCATTTT; cdr3_aa: CASSLGTALSQPQHF
v_call: TRBV28; d_call: -; clone_size: -; j_call: TRBJ2-1; cdr3_nt: TGTGCCAGCAGGCCGTACTGGGGCCCGCAACCATACAATGAGCAGTTCTTC; cdr3_aa: CASRPYWGPQPYNEQFF
v_call: TRBV5-1; d_call: -; clone_size: few; j_call: TRBJ2-1; cdr3_nt: TGCGCCAGCAGCCCGGACTACAACAATGAGCAGTTCTTC; cdr3_aa: CASSPDYNNEQFF
v_call: TRBV9; d_call: TRBD2; clone_size: -; j_call: TRBJ2-2; cdr3_nt: TGTGCCAGCAGCGTAGCAGGCGGGAGGGGTACCGGGGAGCTGTTTTTT; cdr3_aa: CASSVAGGRGTGELFF
v_call: TRBV15; d_call: TRBD1; clone_size: -; j_call: TRBJ1-4; cdr3_nt: TGTGCCACCAGCGGAGGGACAGGGGAGGTTGAAAAACTGTTTTTT; cdr3_aa: CATSGGTGEVEKLFF
v_call: TRBV19; d_call: TRBD2; clone_size: -; j_call: TRBJ2-1; cdr3_nt: TGTGCCAGTATGGGGGCTAGCGGGAGAGCTGGGCAGTTCTTC; cdr3_aa: CASMGASGRAGQFF
v_call: TRBV27; d_call: TRBD1; clone_size: -; j_call: TRBJ1-1; cdr3_nt: TGTGCCAGCAGTTTCTTTGACAGGGACACTGAAGCTTTCTTT; cdr3_aa: CASSFFDRDTEAFF
v_call: TRBV4-3; d_call: TRBD1; clone_size: -; j_call: TRBJ2-7; cdr3_nt: TGCGCCAGCAGCCAAGGTTCGACAGGGCAGTACGAGCAGTACTTC; cdr3_aa: CASSQGSTGQYEQYF
v_call: TRBV28; d_call: TRBD1; clone_size: -; j_call: TRBJ1-2; cdr3_nt: TGTGCCAGCAGTTCAACCGGGACAGGGTATTCTGGCTACACCTTC; cdr3_aa: CASSSTGTGYSGYTF
v_call: TRBV30; d_call: -; clone_size: few; j_call: TRBJ1-1; cdr3_nt: TGTGCCTGGGGATCTCCGTGGGCTTTGAACACTGAAGCTTTCTTT; cdr3_aa: CAWGSPWALNTEAFF
v_call: TRBV7-9; d_call: TRBD2; clone_size: once; j_call: TRBJ2-7; cdr3_nt: TGTGCCAGCAGCTTCCCGAGCGGGAGGGACGAGCAGTACTTC; cdr3_aa: CASSFPSGRDEQYF
v_call: TRBV28; d_call: -; clone_size: -; j_call: TRBJ1-3; cdr3_nt: TGTGCCAGCAGTTTAATTCCTGGGAGGGGGTTACACACCATATATTTT; cdr3_aa: CASSLIPGRGLHTIYF
v_call: TRBV7-7; d_call: TRBD2; clone_size: -; j_call: TRBJ2-5; cdr3_nt: TGTGCCAGCAGCTTATTACCAGCGGGGGCCCAAGAGACCCAGTACTTC; cdr3_aa: CASSLLPAGAQETQYF
v_call: TRBV28; d_call: TRBD2; clone_size: -; j_call: TRBJ2-3; cdr3_nt: TGTGCCAGCAGCGGGGACTATGCCCCCGATACGCAGTATTTT; cdr3_aa: CASSGDYAPDTQYF
v_call: TRBV4-1; d_call: -; clone_size: -; j_call: TRBJ1-5; cdr3_nt: TGCGCCAGCAGCCAAGTAAGGGCGGGGGGTCCCCAGCATTTT; cdr3_aa: CASSQVRAGGPQHF
v_call: TRBV14; d_call: -; clone_size: -; j_call: TRBJ2-3; cdr3_nt: TGTGCCAGCAGCCAAAATATAGCAGATACGCAGTATTTT; cdr3_aa: CASSQNIADTQYF
v_call: TRBV28; d_call: -; clone_size: -; j_call: TRBJ2-2; cdr3_nt: TGTGCCAGCACCGATGCGGGGCCGCACACCGGGGAGCTGTTTTTT; cdr3_aa: CASTDAGPHTGELFF
v_call: TRBV15; d_call: TRBD2; clone_size: -; j_call: TRBJ2-3; cdr3_nt: TGTGCCACCAGCACCCCAGCGGGGGCGACAGATACGCAGTATTTT; cdr3_aa: CATSTPAGATDTQYF
v_call: TRBV7-2; d_call: TRBD1; clone_size: -; j_call: TRBJ1-4; cdr3_nt: TGTGCCAGCAGCCCACGAAGGACAGGGGGCTCTAATGAAAAACTGTTTTTT; cdr3_aa: CASSPRRTGGSNEKLFF
v_call: TRBV4-1; d_call: TRBD2; clone_size: -; j_call: TRBJ2-3; cdr3_nt: TGCGCCAGCAGCCAAGGGTCGGGGGGAGGTACGCAGTATTTT; cdr3_aa: CASSQGSGGGTQYF
v_call: TRBV28; d_call: TRBD1; clone_size: once; j_call: TRBJ2-1; cdr3_nt: TGTGCCAGCAGCCACGACAGGGAATCCTACAATGAGCAGTTCTTC; cdr3_aa: CASSHDRESYNEQFF
v_call: TRBV7-2; d_call: -; clone_size: -; j_call: TRBJ1-2; cdr3_nt: TGTGCCAGCAGCTTAGGGCCGCCTTATGGCTACACCTTC; cdr3_aa: CASSLGPPYGYTF
v_call: TRBV7-8; d_call: TRBD1; clone_size: -; j_call: TRBJ2-5; cdr3_nt: TGTGCCAGCAGCTTAGCTGGACAGGGGCAAGAGACCCAGTACTTC; cdr3_aa: CASSLAGQGQETQYF
v_call: TRBV19; d_call: TRBD1; clone_size: once; j_call: TRBJ1-1; cdr3_nt: TGTGCCAGTAGTTCTCCACCGACAGGGTTGAACACTGAAGCTTTCTTT; cdr3_aa: CASSSPPTGLNTEAFF
v_call: TRBV28; d_call: TRBD1; clone_size: once; j_call: TRBJ1-2; cdr3_nt: TGTGCCAGCAGCCCCCCGGGCAGGGGGCCGGTTTATGGCTACACCTTC; cdr3_aa: CASSPPGRGPVYGYTF
v_call: TRBV9; d_call: TRBD1; clone_size: -; j_call: TRBJ1-2; cdr3_nt: TGTGCCAGCAGCTCAGGACAGGGAGACTATGGCTACACCTTC; cdr3_aa: CASSSGQGDYGYTF
v_call: TRBV30; d_call: -; clone_size: -; j_call: TRBJ1-2; cdr3_nt: TGTGCCTGGAGTTCACAGGGACGCGGTAATGGCTACACCTTC; cdr3_aa: CAWSSQGRGNGYTF
v_call: TRBV19; d_call: -; clone_size: -; j_call: TRBJ1-3; cdr3_nt: TGTGCCAGTAGTATATGGACAGCCGCCTCTGGAAACACCATATATTTT; cdr3_aa: CASSIWTAASGNTIYF
v_call: TRBV30; d_call: TRBD1; clone_size: -; j_call: TRBJ2-1; cdr3_nt: TGTGCCTCTGGACAGGGATTCTACAATGAGCAGTTCTTC; cdr3_aa: CASGQGFYNEQFF
v_call: TRBV28; d_call: TRBD2; clone_size: -; j_call: TRBJ2-7; cdr3_nt: TGTGCCAGCAGTTCCGTAGCGGGAGGCGCCTACGAGCAGTACTTC; cdr3_aa: CASSSVAGGAYEQYF
v_call: TRBV28; d_call: TRBD2; clone_size: -; j_call: TRBJ2-5; cdr3_nt: TGTGCCAGCAGCGGGGCGGGAGGAGAGACCCAGTACTTC; cdr3_aa: CASSGAGGETQYF
v_call: TRBV5-4; d_call: TRBD2; clone_size: once; j_call: TRBJ2-1; cdr3_nt: TGTGCCAGCAGCCTCCAACCGACTAGCGGGGGGCAGGATGAGCAGTTCTTC; cdr3_aa: CASSLQPTSGGQDEQFF
v_call: TRBV13; d_call: TRBD2; clone_size: -; j_call: TRBJ2-3; cdr3_nt: TGTGCCAGCAGCTTGGAGCGGGGGGCTGCAGATACGCAGTATTTT; cdr3_aa: CASSLERGAADTQYF
v_call: TRBV29-1; d_call: -; clone_size: few; j_call: TRBJ2-2; cdr3_nt: TGCAGCGCCCACGAAAGGGGGGGGGAAACCGGGGAGCTGTTTTTT; cdr3_aa: CSAHERGGETGELFF
v_call: TRBV18; d_call: -; clone_size: once; j_call: TRBJ1-1; cdr3_nt: TGTGCCAGCTCACCGAGGACTGCTGAAGCTTTCTTT; cdr3_aa: CASSPRTAEAFF
v_call: TRBV4-1; d_call: -; clone_size: -; j_call: TRBJ2-7; cdr3_nt: TGCGCCAGCAGCCAAGACGAGTCCGCGGGATTTCTACACGAGCAGTACTTC; cdr3_aa: CASSQDESAGFLHEQYF
v_call: TRBV30; d_call: -; clone_size: -; j_call: TRBJ1-1; cdr3_nt: TGTGCCTGGAGCCCCGGGGAGCCGAACACTGAAGCTTTCTTT; cdr3_aa: CAWSPGEPNTEAFF
v_call: TRBV2; d_call: TRBD1; clone_size: -; j_call: TRBJ1-2; cdr3_nt: TGTGCCAGCATTAGGGGACAGGGGGCCTCTGGCTACACCTTC; cdr3_aa: CASIRGQGASGYTF
v_call: TRBV5-1; d_call: TRBD2; clone_size: -; j_call: TRBJ2-3; cdr3_nt: TGCGCCAGCAGTCGTCGGACTAGCGGAAGCACAGATACGCAGTATTTT; cdr3_aa: CASSRRTSGSTDTQYF